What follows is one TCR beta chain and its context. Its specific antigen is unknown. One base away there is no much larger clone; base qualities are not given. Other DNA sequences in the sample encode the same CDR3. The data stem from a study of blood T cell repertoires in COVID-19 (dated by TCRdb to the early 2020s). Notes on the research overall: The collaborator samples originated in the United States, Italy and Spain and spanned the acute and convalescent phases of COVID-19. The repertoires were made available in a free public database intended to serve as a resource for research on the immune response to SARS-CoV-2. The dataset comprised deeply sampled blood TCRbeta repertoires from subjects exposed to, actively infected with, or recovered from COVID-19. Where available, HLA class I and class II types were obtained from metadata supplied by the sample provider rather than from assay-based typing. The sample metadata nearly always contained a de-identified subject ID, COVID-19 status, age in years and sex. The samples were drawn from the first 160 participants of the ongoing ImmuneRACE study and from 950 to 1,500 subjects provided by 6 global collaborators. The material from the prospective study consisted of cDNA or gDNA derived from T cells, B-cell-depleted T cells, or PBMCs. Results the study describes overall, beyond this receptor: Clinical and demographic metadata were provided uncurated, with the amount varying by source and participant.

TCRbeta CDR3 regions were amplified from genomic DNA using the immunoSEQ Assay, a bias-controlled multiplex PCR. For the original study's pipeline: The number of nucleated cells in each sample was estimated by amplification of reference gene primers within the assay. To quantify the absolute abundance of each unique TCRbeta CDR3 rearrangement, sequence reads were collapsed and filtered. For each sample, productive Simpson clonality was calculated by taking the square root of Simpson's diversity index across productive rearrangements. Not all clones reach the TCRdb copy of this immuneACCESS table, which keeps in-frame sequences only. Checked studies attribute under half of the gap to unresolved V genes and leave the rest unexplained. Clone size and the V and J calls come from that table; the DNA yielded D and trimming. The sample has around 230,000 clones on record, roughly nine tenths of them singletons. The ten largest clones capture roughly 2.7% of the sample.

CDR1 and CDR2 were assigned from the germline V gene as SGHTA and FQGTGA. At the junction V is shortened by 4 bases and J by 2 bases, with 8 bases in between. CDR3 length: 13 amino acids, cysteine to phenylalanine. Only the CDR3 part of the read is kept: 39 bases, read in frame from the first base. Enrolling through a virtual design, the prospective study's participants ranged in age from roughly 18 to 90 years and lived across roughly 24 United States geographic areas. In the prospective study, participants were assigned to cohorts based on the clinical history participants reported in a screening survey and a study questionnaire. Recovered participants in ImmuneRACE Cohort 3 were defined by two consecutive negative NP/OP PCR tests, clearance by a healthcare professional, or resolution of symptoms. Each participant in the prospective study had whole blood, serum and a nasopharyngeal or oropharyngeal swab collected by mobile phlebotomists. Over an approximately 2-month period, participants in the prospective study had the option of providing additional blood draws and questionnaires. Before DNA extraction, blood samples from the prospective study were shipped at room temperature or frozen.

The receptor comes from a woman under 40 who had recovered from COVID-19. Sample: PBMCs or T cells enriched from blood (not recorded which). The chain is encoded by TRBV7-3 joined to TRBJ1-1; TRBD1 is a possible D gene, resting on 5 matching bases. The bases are TGTGCCAGCAGCTCTCAGGGAAACACTGAAGCTTTCTTT. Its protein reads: CASSSQGNTEAFF.